The rows below give T cell receptor beta chains drawn from one sample of a study of blood T cell repertoires in COVID-19. Some clones are missing from TCRdb's copy, which holds only in-frame ones; the method was immunoSEQ multiplex PCR. The sample records about 290,000 clones, around four fifths being singletons. Sequencing was performed on peripheral blood. These receptors all stem from a woman in her forties or fifties with active or convalescent COVID-19. CDR3s include the opening cysteine and the closing phenylalanine or tryptophan. The D gene is left open where the match is weak. Clone size is given for some rows only: seen once, a few or many times, or a class if the clone is expanded.

D	V	size	J	CDR3	DNA
TRBD2	TRBV5-1	.	TRBJ2-7	CASSPAGGQYF	TGCGCCAGCAGCCCCGCGGGGGGGCAGTACTTC
TRBD2	TRBV6-2/TRBV6-3	.	TRBJ2-1	CASSLWSGTSGGNEQFF	TGTGCCAGCAGCCTTTGGTCCGGGACTAGCGGGGGCAATGAGCAGTTCTTC
.	TRBV6-5	.	TRBJ1-1	CASSYSGRGTEAFF	TGTGCCAGCAGTTACTCAGGGAGGGGTACTGAAGCTTTCTTT
.	TRBV7-2	.	TRBJ2-3	CASSPKSGPPQDTQYF	TGTGCCAGCAGCCCGAAAAGCGGGCCACCACAAGATACGCAGTATTTT
TRBD1	TRBV3-1/TRBV3-2	.	TRBJ1-4	CASSHGQVLNEKLFF	TGTGCCAGCAGCCATGGACAGGTTCTTAATGAAAAACTGTTTTTT
.	TRBV6-6	.	TRBJ2-7	CASSYTSGEQYF	TGTGCCAGCAGTTACACTTCCGGCGAGCAGTACTTC
.	TRBV27	.	TRBJ2-2	CASHRQGGTGELFF	TGTGCCAGCCACCGACAGGGAGGAACCGGGGAGCTGTTTTTT
TRBD2	TRBV6-2/TRBV6-3	once	TRBJ2-7	CASSRKGTSGYEQYF	TGTGCCAGCAGTCGGAAGGGGACTAGCGGTTACGAGCAGTACTTC
.	TRBV7-8	few	TRBJ1-2	CASSLERTETYGYTF	TGTGCCAGCAGCCTAGAGCGGACAGAAACCTATGGCTACACCTTC
.	TRBV5-6	.	TRBJ2-1	CASSLRQGGWNEQFF	TGTGCCAGCAGCTTGAGGCAGGGGGGTTGGAATGAGCAGTTCTTC
.	TRBV18	.	TRBJ1-2	CASSPQRAAFDGYTF	TGTGCCAGCTCGCCCCAGAGGGCGGCGTTCGACGGCTACACCTTC
.	TRBV21-1	.	TRBJ2-1	CASSKNPGGVYNEQFF	TGTGCCAGCAGCAAAAACCCAGGGGGCGTCTACAATGAGCAGTTCTTC
.	TRBV6-6	.	TRBJ1-5	CASRWGDQPQHF	TGTGCCAGCAGGTGGGGGGATCAGCCCCAGCATTTT
.	TRBV7-7	.	TRBJ1-4	CASSPTPNEKLFF	TGTGCCAGCAGCCCTACCCCTAATGAAAAACTGTTTTTT
.	TRBV19	.	TRBJ1-5	CASSPGRAQHF	TGTGCCAGTAGCCCTGGGAGGGCCCAGCATTTT
TRBD2	TRBV5-1	.	TRBJ2-3	CASSLVTSGSTDTQYF	TGCGCCAGCAGCTTGGTGACTAGCGGGAGCACAGATACGCAGTATTTT
.	TRBV28	.	TRBJ1-2	CASRDAREDGYTF	TGTGCCAGCAGGGACGCCAGGGAGGATGGCTACACCTTC
.	TRBV3-1/TRBV3-2	once	TRBJ2-1	CASSQDRIAGYNEQFF	TGTGCCAGCAGCCAAGACCGAATAGCCGGGTACAATGAGCAGTTCTTC
TRBD2	TRBV30	.	TRBJ2-7	CAWESGLAGVVRYEQYF	TGTGCCTGGGAATCGGGACTAGCGGGAGTTGTTCGCTACGAGCAGTACTTC
TRBD1	TRBV20-1	.	TRBJ1-5	CSASPGQGWYQPQHF	TGCAGTGCTAGTCCGGGACAGGGGTGGTATCAGCCCCAGCATTTT
.	TRBV2	.	TRBJ1-5	CASSGVVTANNQPQHF	TGTGCCAGCAGCGGTGTTGTGACAGCAAACAATCAGCCCCAGCATTTT
TRBD2	TRBV19	.	TRBJ2-3	CASSPGLADTDTQYF	TGTGCCAGTTCCCCGGGACTAGCGGACACAGATACGCAGTATTTT
.	TRBV6-6	.	TRBJ1-1	CASSLTGLLNTEAFF	TGTGCCAGCAGTTTAACGGGACTTCTAAACACTGAAGCTTTCTTT
.	TRBV2	.	TRBJ2-5	CASSDRGETQYF	TGTGCCAGCAGTGACAGGGGAGAGACCCAGTACTTC
TRBD1	TRBV28	.	TRBJ1-1	CASSPRTGWSWRTEAFF	TGTGCCAGCAGTCCGCGGACAGGGTGGTCGTGGCGCACTGAAGCTTTCTTT
.	TRBV3-1/TRBV3-2	few	TRBJ2-1	CASSRDSFSPGEQFF	TGTGCCAGCAGCCGAGACTCTTTCAGCCCAGGTGAGCAGTTCTTC
TRBD2	TRBV14	.	TRBJ2-7	CASSQEWASGTGGEQYF	TGTGCCAGCAGCCAAGAGTGGGCTAGCGGGACGGGGGGCGAGCAGTACTTC
TRBD1	TRBV3-1/TRBV3-2	.	TRBJ1-2	CASSQESRGTGDYGYTF	TGTGCCAGCAGCCAAGAGAGCAGAGGGACAGGAGACTATGGCTACACCTTC
.	TRBV29-1	.	TRBJ2-1	CSVRGPYNEQFF	TGCAGCGTTAGAGGGCCTTACAATGAGCAGTTCTTC
.	TRBV7-2	.	TRBJ2-3	CASSPLRQGITDTQYF	TGTGCCAGCAGCCCCCTAAGGCAGGGGATCACAGATACGCAGTATTTT
.	TRBV29-1	.	TRBJ1-1	CSGEGGTEAFF	TGCAGCGGGGAGGGTGGGACTGAAGCTTTCTTT
.	TRBV28	.	TRBJ2-5	CASSSPRGIRQETQYF	TGTGCCAGCAGTTCCCCCCGCGGGATAAGGCAAGAGACCCAGTACTTC
.	TRBV11-2	.	TRBJ2-1	CASSSRTATYNEQFF	TGTGCCAGCAGTAGCCGGACAGCCACCTACAATGAGCAGTTCTTC
TRBD1	TRBV16	few	TRBJ2-5	CASSQTLDRPETQYF	TGTGCCAGCAGTCAAACTCTGGACAGGCCAGAGACCCAGTACTTC
.	TRBV28	.	TRBJ1-1	CASSLWKEGTEAFF	TGTGCCAGCAGTTTATGGAAGGAGGGGACTGAAGCTTTCTTT
.	TRBV29-1	.	TRBJ1-1	CSAQQGLNTEAFF	TGCAGCGCCCAACAGGGTCTGAACACTGAAGCTTTCTTT
TRBD1	TRBV5-1	.	TRBJ1-2	CASSPSGTGRLNYGYTF	TGCGCCAGCAGCCCCTCCGGGACAGGGCGACTTAACTATGGCTACACCTTC
TRBD1	TRBV30	once	TRBJ1-1	CAWTGQGRENEAFF	TGTGCCTGGACCGGACAGGGGAGGGAGAATGAAGCTTTCTTT
TRBD2	TRBV20-1	.	TRBJ2-5	CSASGGLAGVGEETQYF	TGCAGTGCTAGTGGTGGGCTAGCGGGAGTAGGGGAAGAGACCCAGTACTTC
TRBD2	TRBV9	.	TRBJ2-1	CASSVAGLAGNEQFF	TGTGCCAGCAGCGTGGCGGGACTAGCGGGCAATGAGCAGTTCTTC
TRBD1	TRBV11-2	once	TRBJ2-7	CASSRSGQGTSYEQYF	TGTGCCAGCAGCCGATCGGGACAGGGGACCTCCTACGAGCAGTACTTC
.	TRBV28	.	TRBJ2-3	CASRRGDTQYF	TGTGCCAGCAGACGGGGAGATACGCAGTATTTT
TRBD1	TRBV18	.	TRBJ2-1	CASSPPRTGTYNEQFF	TGTGCCAGCTCACCACCACGGACAGGGACCTACAATGAGCAGTTCTTC
TRBD1	TRBV29-1	.	TRBJ1-1	CSVRAGGEVEAFF	TGCAGCGTTCGGGCAGGGGGTGAAGTTGAAGCTTTCTTT
TRBD2	TRBV3-1/TRBV3-2	.	TRBJ2-2	CASSYRTSGRPGELFF	TGTGCCAGCAGCTATCGGACTAGCGGGAGACCCGGGGAGCTGTTTTTT
.	TRBV12-3/TRBV12-4	.	TRBJ2-5	CASSLAREETQYF	TGTGCCAGCAGTTTAGCACGGGAAGAGACCCAGTACTTC
TRBD1	TRBV7-8	once	TRBJ1-4	CASSGDRGLSTNEKLFF	TGTGCCAGCAGTGGGGACAGGGGGTTATCAACTAATGAAAAACTGTTTTTT
.	TRBV10-3	.	TRBJ1-3	CAIRDGSFSGNTIYF	TGTGCCATCAGGGACGGGAGCTTCTCTGGAAACACCATATATTTT
TRBD2	TRBV19	.	TRBJ2-7	CASSTGLAGDEQYF	TGTGCCAGTAGTACGGGGCTAGCGGGAGACGAGCAGTACTTC
.	TRBV6-5	.	TRBJ2-1	CASSRGGPANEQFF	TGTGCCAGCAGTCGAGGAGGGCCGGCCAATGAGCAGTTCTTC
.	TRBV28	few	TRBJ2-7	CASTPTRRLEEQYF	TGTGCCAGCACCCCAACCCGGCGACTAGAAGAGCAGTACTTC
TRBD1	TRBV30	.	TRBJ1-2	CAWGGRGTGYGYTF	TGTGCCTGGGGGGGCCGAGGGACAGGGTATGGCTACACCTTC
TRBD1	TRBV5-1	few	TRBJ1-1	CASSDGTGNTEAFF	TGCGCCAGCAGCGACGGGACAGGGAACACTGAAGCTTTCTTT